Listed here is a single T cell receptor (beta chain). The antigen is unknown. CDR1 WNHNN and CDR2 SYGVQD come from the germline V gene (reference sequence). Unmatched junction bases numbered 11, after V lost 5 bases and J lost 5 bases. The CDR3 is 16 residues long. Cells are PBMCs isolated from 10 ml of fresh blood. This sample stems from a study of T cells in Graves' hyperthyroidism and ophthalmopathy. Study as a whole: Peripheral blood was obtained at initial diagnosis, preceding any treatment.

What was amplified from RNA transcripts were TCR beta CDR3 regions. The HTBI primer set served for first-round RT-PCR of the TCR CDR3. Using its own MiXCR run on the multiplex PCR reads, TCRdb lists one record per CDR3 protein. The sample contains around 500,000 distinct CDR3 sequences, 20% to 25% of which appear only once. The study, taken as a whole, reports: Most clonotypes that expanded in the thyroid above 0.001 also showed up in blood.

V usage is TRBV10-1 and J usage is TRBJ2-1; 8 positions agree with TRBD2. The material sequenced was blood. The clonotype comes from a woman between 70 and 85 years old with Graves' ophthalmopathy. The DNA of the CDR3 is TGCGCCAGCAGTCAAGGGCTAGCGGGTAGTAACAATGAGCAGTTCTTC. Protein: CASSQGLAGSNNEQFF.